The present T cell receptor beta chain was sequenced within a study of shared clonotypes between healthy human individuals. Measured with immunoSEQ multiplex PCR; TCRdb has only the in-frame clones, and not every one. Among roughly 400,000 clones listed, just over 95% were seen once. Germline CDR1 reads LNHDA; CDR2 reads SQIVND (reference sequence). The V end lost 6 bases, the J end lost 5 bases, and 13 bases lay between the germline ends. This CDR3 spans 14 amino acids. The clonotype comes from a man between 25 and 39 years old in good health. This chain uses TRBV19 with TRBJ2-2; no firm D call. Specimen: memory CD8+ T cells sorted from blood. The subset denotes: CD45RO+ cells pooled with CCR7-negative TemRA cells. CDR3 in DNA: TGTGCCAGTAGCAACCCCGGACGGACCGGGGAGCTGTTTTTT. Translation gives CASSNPGRTGELFF.